A single sample is the source of the 32 T cell receptor beta chains below, sequenced in a study of shared clonotypes between healthy human individuals. Sequencing was performed with immunoSEQ multiplex PCR; in TCRdb, only in-frame clones are kept and a portion is missing. The table shows around 100,000 clones, with around 67% occurring only once. Sequenced: memory CD8+ T cells sorted from blood. Subset reported: CD45RO+ cells pooled with CCR7-negative TemRA cells. The receptors were sampled from a young man in good health.

This clone was counted a few times. The chain couples TRBV25-1 to TRBJ2-1; 7 bases map to TRBD2. The CDR3 runs 15 residues. CDR1 and CDR2 (germline): MGHDK, SYGVNS. V was pared by 3 bases and J by 6 bases, with 8 bases of the junction left unmatched. The chain's CDR3 is CASSDKTSTANEQFF. The CDR3 region has the DNA TGTGCCAGCAGTGATAAGACTAGCACGGCCAATGAGCAGTTCTTC.

The chain uses TRBV29-1 and TRBJ1-2, with D maybe TRBD1 (6 bases). The CDR3 length is 11 residues. Looked up from germline, CDR1 is SQVTM and CDR2 is ANQGSEA. V lost 8 bases and J lost 4, with 11 bases in between. The CDR3 DNA reads as TGCAGCACGGACAGCCGCTATGGCTACACCTTC. Translation: CSTDSRYGYTF.

This clone was recorded many times. Other DNA variants within this sample encode the same CDR3. The chain carries TRBV27 and TRBJ2-7; the D gene could be TRBD1 or TRBD2 (5 bases each). The CDR3 runs to 13 residues. V was clipped by 3 bases and J by 1 base, with 7 bases between them. The germline gives CDR1 MNHEY, CDR2 SMNVEV (reference sequence). For the CDR3, the DNA is TGTGCCAGCAGTTTTGGGGGTTCCTACGAGCAGTACTTC. Translated, it gives CASSFGGSYEQYF.

The V and J genes are TRBV5-6 and TRBJ2-7; 10 bases align to TRBD1. The CDR3 totals 15 residues. With V trimmed by 4 bases and J by 2 bases, 6 bases remained unmatched. CDR1 and CDR2 (germline): SGHDT, YYEEEE. CDR3 bases: TGTGCCAGCAGCAACCCGGGACAGGGGACCTACGAGCAGTACTTC. It translates to CASSNPGQGTYEQYF.

This chain links TRBV6-6 with TRBJ2-1; D is ambiguous. Per the germline V gene, CDR1 is MNHNY and CDR2 is SVGAGI (reference sequence). Trimming took off 8 bases at V and 1 base at J, with 12 bases between the two ends. CDR3 length equals 14 residues. The CDR3 region has the DNA TGTGCCAGCTCGCCCCAGGATTCCTACAATGAGCAGTTCTTC. Amino acid sequence: CASSPQDSYNEQFF.

The V call is TRBV6-5, the J call TRBJ2-7; 8 nucleotides agree with TRBD2. The CDR3 is 14 residues long. The V segment lost 4 bases and the J segment 3 bases; nucleotides outside the gene matches: 5. Germline CDR1 is MNHEY and CDR2 is SVGAGI. CDR3 amino acids: CASSSGLVNYEQYF. The CDR3, as DNA: TGTGCCAGCAGTTCGGGACTAGTAAACTACGAGCAGTACTTC.

This clone was observed at least ten times. The rearrangement joins TRBV10-1 to TRBJ2-1; D unclear. Trimming removed 4 bases at V and 6 bases at J, with 7 bases between. This CDR3 comprises 12 residues. Germline lookup yields CDR1 WNHNN and CDR2 SYGVQD (reference sequence). CDR3 loop: CASSGQANEQFF. In nucleotides, the CDR3 is TGCGCCAGCAGTGGGCAGGCCAATGAGCAGTTCTTC.

The chain links TRBV4-1 to TRBJ1-5; possible D gene TRBD1, 5 bases. V gave up 1 base and J gave up 4 bases, with 20 bases separating them. The CDR3 is 18 residues long. Per germline, CDR1 MGHRA and CDR2 YSYEKL. The CDR3 loop is CASSQGIGEGSGNQPQHF. CDR3 bases: TGCGCCAGCAGCCAAGGTATAGGGGAGGGAAGTGGAAATCAGCCCCAGCATTTT.

The V gene is TRBV10-1, the J gene TRBJ2-3, with a possible D match to TRBD2 (5 bases). The CDR3 spans 17 residues. In germline, CDR1 is WNHNN, CDR2 SYGVQD (reference sequence). V was shortened by 0 bases and J by 0 bases, with 13 bases between the two germline ends. The CDR3 DNA reads as TGCGCCAGCAGTGAGTCGAATTTGGACTCTAGCACAGATACGCAGTATTTT. Amino acid sequence: CASSESNLDSSTDTQYF.

V is TRBV9 and J is TRBJ2-3; D is undetermined. The V end was cut by 1 base, the J end by 1 base, with 13 bases between. This CDR3 contains 16 residues. Germline CDR1 is SGDLS and CDR2 is YYNGEE. CDR3: CASSVSLGLGTDTQYF. In DNA, the CDR3 is TGTGCCAGCAGCGTATCCTTGGGCTTGGGCACAGATACGCAGTATTTT.

Comments on this clone: At the DNA level, this CDR3 is encoded by other sequences in the same sample as well. This chain connects TRBV28 to TRBJ2-7; D is ambiguous. V lost 7 bases and J 3 bases, leaving 7 bases between the germline ends. This CDR3 is 11 amino acids long. Per germline, CDR1 MDHEN and CDR2 SYDVKM. The CDR3 here is CASTSYYEQYF. DNA for the CDR3: TGTGCCAGCACCTCATACTACGAGCAGTACTTC. The entire variable domain, with the rest obtained from reference TRBV28 and TRBJ2-7, is as follows: DVKVTQSSRYLVKRTGEKVFLECVQDMDHENMFWYRQDPGLGLRLIYFSYDVKMKEKGDIPEGYSVSREKKERFSLILESASTNQTSMYLCASTSYYEQYFGPGTRLTVT.

This clone was counted a single time. The chain joins TRBV25-1 to TRBJ2-4; 8 nucleotides align to TRBD1. With 3 bases clipped from V and 9 bases from J, the junction kept 16 bases outside the gene matches. The CDR3 covers 17 residues. Germline values: CDR1 MGHDK, CDR2 SYGVNS. DNA for the CDR3: TGTGCCAGCAGTGACACTGGGCTTGTAGGGCAGGGGGCCATTCAGTACTTC. It codes for CASSDTGLVGQGAIQYF.

This clone was picked up a small number of times. The V call is TRBV28, the J call TRBJ2-7; 9 bases are shared with TRBD2. This CDR3 has 13 residues. After removal of 5 bases from V and 3 bases from J, the junction contained 2 bases not matched to a gene. From germline, CDR1 is MDHEN and CDR2 SYDVKM. CDR3 residues: CASSKREVYEQYF. The CDR3 region has the DNA TGTGCCAGCAGTAAGCGGGAGGTCTACGAGCAGTACTTC.

This chain uses TRBV7-9 with TRBJ2-5; TRBD2 matches 13 bases. The CDR3 has 16 amino acids. Losses at the gene ends were 5 bases for V and 4 bases for J; bases not matched to a gene: 7. Germline-derived CDR1 and CDR2 are SEHNR and FQNEAQ (reference sequence). CDR3 in DNA: TGTGCCAGCAGCCAAGGACTAGCGGGAGTCTCAGAGACCCAGTACTTC. This sequence encodes CASSQGLAGVSETQYF. Complete variable domain (other parts from reference TRBV7-9 and TRBJ2-5): DTGVSQNPRHKITKRGQNVTFRCDPISEHNRLYWYRQTLGQGPEFLTYFQNEAQLEKSRLLSDRFSAERPKGSFSTLEIQRTEQGDSAMYLCASSQGLAGVSETQYFGPGTRLLVL.

V usage is TRBV11-2 and J usage is TRBJ1-2; tentatively, D is TRBD1 (5 bases). The germline V and J ends were trimmed by 5 bases and 4 bases, with 17 bases remaining between them. Germline assignment: CDR1 SGHAT and CDR2 FQNNGV. The CDR3 is 15 amino acids. The CDR3 DNA follows: TGTGCCAGCAGCACCGCCCCGGGACGTCTCTATGGCTACACCTTC. It specifies CASSTAPGRLYGYTF.

The V gene is TRBV6-1, the J gene TRBJ2-7, with D unresolved. The CDR3 covers 12 residues. Trimming took 0 bases from V and 6 from J, leaving 6 bases between them. CDR1 and CDR2 from the germline V gene are MNHNS and SASEGT. The CDR3 bases are TGTGCCAGCAGTGAAGCTGCCGCCGAGCAGTACTTC. Protein: CASSEAAAEQYF.

V usage is TRBV7-2 and J usage is TRBJ2-7; 10 bases map to TRBD2. Trimming removed 3 bases from V and 5 bases from J; junction bases left unmatched: 7. From germline, CDR1 is SGHTA and CDR2 FQGNSA. The CDR3 consists of 15 residues. The CDR3 spells CASSFPGTSANEQYF. The CDR3 DNA is TGTGCCAGCAGCTTCCCCGGGACTAGCGCTAACGAGCAGTACTTC.

This chain links TRBV4-1 with TRBJ2-7; D may match TRBD1 or TRBD2 (6 bases each). Per germline, CDR1 MGHRA and CDR2 YSYEKL. The CDR3 is 15 amino acids. V dropped 0 bases and J dropped 3 bases, with 12 bases sitting between them. The CDR3 DNA sequence: TGCGCCAGCAGCCAAGAGGGGGGCCCATTCTACGAGCAGTACTTC. It is translated as CASSQEGGPFYEQYF.

The J gene is TRBJ2-7, the V gene TRBV25-1; 12 positions match TRBD1. Germline V gene lookup returns CDR1 MGHDK and CDR2 SYGVNS. This CDR3 has 17 amino acids. Unmatched junction bases numbered 10, after V lost 4 bases and J lost 3 bases. The DNA for the CDR3 is TGTGCCAGCAGTGGAGACTCCGGGACAGGGGGCTTCTACGAGCAGTACTTC. This gives the protein CASSGDSGTGGFYEQYF.

This chain links TRBV5-4 with TRBJ1-3; tentative D call: TRBD1 (6 bases). The CDR3 has 15 residues. The germline V gene encodes CDR1 SGHNT and CDR2 YYREEE (reference sequence). V was shortened by 4 bases and J by 2 bases, with 13 bases between the two germline ends. The CDR3 sequence: CASSPGARAGNTIYF. The CDR3 coding sequence is TGTGCCAGCAGCCCGGGGGCCAGGGCTGGAAACACCATATATTTT.

This clone was observed a handful of times. V usage is TRBV6-5 and J usage is TRBJ1-2; 8 nucleotides align to TRBD1. J lost 4 bases, V lost 6 bases, and 1 base had no gene match. Germline CDR1 is MNHEY and CDR2 is SVGAGI. This CDR3 is built from 12 residues. CDR3 residues: CASRTGAYGYTF. CDR3 in DNA: TGTGCCAGCAGGACAGGGGCCTATGGCTACACCTTC.

This chain joins TRBV5-5 and TRBJ2-2, with 11 bases fitting TRBD2. V was clipped by 5 bases and J by 3 bases; unmatched bases: 6. Per germline, CDR1 SGHKS and CDR2 YYEKEE (reference sequence). This CDR3 spans 16 amino acids. The CDR3 DNA follows: TGTGCCAGCAGTCGCCCGGGACTAGCGGACACCGGGGAGCTGTTTTTT. The encoded protein is CASSRPGLADTGELFF.

This clone has a count of ten or more. The chain combines TRBV19 with TRBJ1-1; D is ambiguous. V was shortened by 3 bases and J by 1 base, with 9 bases between the two germline ends. In germline, CDR1 is LNHDA, CDR2 SQIVND (reference sequence). This CDR3 is built from 14 residues. The CDR3 reads CASSMGSRNTEAFF. In DNA form, the CDR3 reads TGTGCCAGTAGTATGGGATCCAGGAACACTGAAGCTTTCTTT.

Many counts were recorded for this clone. The V gene is TRBV28, the J gene TRBJ2-7; a weak D match, TRBD2 (6 bases). With 6 bases removed from V and 3 bases from J, the gap between germline ends came to 15 bases. The CDR3 has 14 residues. Germline CDR1 and CDR2: MDHEN and SYDVKM. As DNA, the CDR3 is TGTGCCAGCAGCGGCGCCCCGGGAGACTACGAGCAGTACTTC. It yields the protein CASSGAPGDYEQYF.

This clone was picked up many times. The genes are TRBV28 and TRBJ2-7; tentative D call: TRBD1 (6 bases). Germline V gene sequence: CDR1 MDHEN, CDR2 SYDVKM. The CDR3 runs to 12 residues. Trimming cost V 7 bases and J 1 base, with 8 bases left between them. The CDR3 region has the DNA TGTGCCAGCACTGGACAGTCCTACGAGCAGTACTTC. Translating gives CASTGQSYEQYF.

The chain employs TRBV25-1 and TRBJ2-7, with D possibly TRBD2 on 6 matching bases. V lost 2 bases and J 2 bases, leaving 10 bases between the germline ends. The CDR3 is 14 residues long. Germline CDR1 reads MGHDK; CDR2 reads SYGVNS. The CDR3 DNA reads as TGTGCCAGCAGTGAACCCCGGGAGCCCTACGAGCAGTACTTC. This encodes CASSEPREPYEQYF.

V usage is TRBV25-1 and J usage is TRBJ1-5; D not certain. Between the trimmed V and J ends, which lost 4 bases and 7 bases, there was a span of 23 bases. CDR1 and CDR2 from the germline V gene are MGHDK and SYGVNS. This CDR3 region has 17 residues. The CDR3 sequence: CASSAGPEGLGEQPQHF. The CDR3 nucleotides read TGTGCCAGCAGTGCAGGCCCCGAGGGTCTTGGTGAGCAGCCCCAGCATTTT.

V and J are TRBV18 and TRBJ1-2; D unresolved. This CDR3 contains 13 residues. V gave up 4 bases and J gave up 4 bases, with 10 bases separating them. Germline values: CDR1 KGHSH, CDR2 LQKENI. The DNA of the CDR3 is TGTGCCAGCTCACGGGGAGGGAGCTATGGCTACACCTTC. This translates into CASSRGGSYGYTF.

This chain uses TRBV6-1 with TRBJ2-4, with TRBD2 as a possible D gene (6 bases). Germline V gene lookup returns CDR1 MNHNS and CDR2 SASEGT. Trimming removed 5 bases from V and 10 bases from J, with 12 bases in between. This CDR3 has 12 amino acids. The CDR3: CASSPAGGIQYF. In DNA form, the CDR3 reads TGTGCCAGCAGTCCAGCGGGCGGGATTCAGTACTTC.

This clone was seen a few times. The chain is built from TRBV9 and TRBJ2-3; D gene unclear. The germline CDR1 and CDR2 sequences are SGDLS and YYNGEE. This CDR3 comprises 15 residues. Trimming took 0 bases from V and 3 from J, leaving 11 bases between them. This CDR3 is CASSVGYHWTDTQYF. The CDR3 coding sequence is TGTGCCAGCAGCGTAGGGTACCACTGGACAGATACGCAGTATTTT.

The rearrangement links TRBV19 to TRBJ2-3; 10 positions agree with TRBD2. V shed 4 bases, J shed 1 base, and the junction held 2 bases outside the gene matches. Germline assignment: CDR1 LNHDA and CDR2 SQIVND (reference sequence). The CDR3 contains 15 residues. The CDR3 nucleotides read TGTGCCAGTAGTACCGGGACTAGCGGCACAGATACGCAGTATTTT. Its protein is CASSTGTSGTDTQYF.

Only a few counts were recorded for this clone. A far larger clone is one nucleotide away, so this likely arose from a read error. The chain couples TRBV11-2 to TRBJ2-7; D gene unclear. The CDR3 consists of 11 residues. With 5 bases removed from V and 3 bases from J, the gap between germline ends came to 5 bases. Per the germline V gene, CDR1 is SGHAT and CDR2 is FQNNGV. Written as DNA, the CDR3 is TGTGCCAGCAGCCAAAACTACGAGCAGTACTTC. Amino acid sequence: CASSQNYEQYF.